In this sample, the clone carrying this T cell receptor beta chain turned up a few times. In the original analysis: Reference gene primer amplification gave estimated nucleated cell counts. Data came from immunoSEQ multiplex PCR; TCRdb stores just in-frame clones and leaves some out. That table supplies the V and J calls and clone size; D and trimming were determined from the DNA. The sample has 200,000 to 250,000 clones; around 84% are singletons. The length of the CDR3 is 16 residues. The source of the sample is a study of blood T cell repertoires in COVID-19. Across the study: T cells, B-cell-depleted T cells, or PBMCs supplied cDNA or gDNA.

Participants spanned ages about 18 to 95 years and resided in 20 to 30 US areas. The TCR comes from a woman aged 40 to 50 with acute COVID-19. The specimen was PBMCs or T cells enriched from blood (not recorded which). J is TRBJ1-1 and V is TRBV21-1; the listed D gene, TRBD1, was not tested against the DNA. TRBV21-1 is designated a pseudogene. The CDR3 loop is CASMQNLGRMNTEAFF. The CDR3 DNA sequence: TGTGCCAGCATGCAAAATTTAGGCAGGATGAACACTGAAGCTTTCTTT.